Listed below are T cell receptor beta chains from one sample, sequenced in a study of T-cell reconstitution after alpha-beta-depleted transplantation in children. Using its own MiXCR run on the PCR reads, TCRdb lists one record per CDR3 protein. Among about 500,000 distinct CDR3 sequences listed, about an eighth were seen once. The sample was PBMCs, mostly from graft donor cells, taken 180 days after TCRalphabeta/CD19-depleted stem cell transplant. The receptors come from a female patient aged 2-10 years who had a stem cell transplant for aplastic anemia, so the T cells may come from the graft donor. CDR3s include the opening cysteine and the closing phenylalanine or tryptophan. D genes are given only for firm matches. Clone size is stated in some rows and not others, as once, few, many or a class when expanded.

len	abundance	d_gene	v_gene	j_gene	CDR3nt	CDR3aa
15	.	.	TRBV20-1	TRBJ2-3	TGCAGTGCTAGAGAAGGCTCCGCTAGCACAGATACGCAGTATTTT	CSAREGSASTDTQYF
17	many	TRBD2	TRBV5-1	TRBJ2-3	TGCGCCAGCAGCTTGCACCGGGGGGGCGAGACTACAGATACGCAGTATTTT	CASSLHRGGETTDTQYF
13	.	TRBD1	TRBV7-3	TRBJ2-1	TGTGCCAGCAGCCGACAGGGACGAGATGAGCAGTTCTTC	CASSRQGRDEQFF
16	.	.	TRBV5-1	TRBJ2-7	TGCGCCAGCAGCTTGGGAACGGGTACTCAGGGCTACGAGCAGTACTTC	CASSLGTGTQGYEQYF
16	many	.	TRBV11-2	TRBJ2-5	TGTGCCAGCAGCCTTAGTAGGACAGTGGGAGCAGAGACCCAGTACTTC	CASSLSRTVGAETQYF
17	.	TRBD1	TRBV12-5	TRBJ1-1	TGTGCTAGTGGTGAACCACAGAAAACCGGGACAGAGACTGAAGCTTTCTTT	CASGEPQKTGTETEAFF
14	few	.	TRBV6-1	TRBJ2-4	TGTGCCATTCTAACGGACAAGGCGGAAAACATTCAGTACTTC	CAILTDKAENIQYF
15	few	TRBD1	TRBV19	TRBJ1-1	TGTGCCAGTAGTGTCCCGGGACAGGGAAGGACTGAAGCTTTCTTT	CASSVPGQGRTEAFF
11	many	.	TRBV12-3/TRBV12-4	TRBJ2-5	TGTGCCAGCCGGAATCAAGAGACCCAGTACTTC	CASRNQETQYF
17	.	.	TRBV5-1	TRBJ2-5	TGCGCCAGCAGCTTGGCCGGCACAGGGCTACTCCAAGAGACCCAGTACTTC	CASSLAGTGLLQETQYF
16	few	TRBD2	TRBV15	TRBJ2-1	TGTGCCACCAGCAGAAAGGTGGCTAGCGGGAAGGATGAGCAGTTCTTC	CATSRKVASGKDEQFF
15	.	.	TRBV12-3/TRBV12-4	TRBJ2-1	TGTGCCAGCAGTATTAGCGTTGGCTCCTACAATGAGCAGTTCTTC	CASSISVGSYNEQFF
16	few	.	TRBV27	TRBJ2-2	TGTGCCAGCAGTTTATATGGGCGGTCGAGGACCGGGGAGCTGTTTTTT	CASSLYGRSRTGELFF
16	.	.	TRBV6-1	TRBJ2-2	TGTGCCAGCAGGTGGAGAGTTAGCGGTCCAACCGGGGAGCTGTTTTTT	CASRWRVSGPTGELFF
13	.	.	TRBV28	TRBJ2-7	TGTGCCAGCAGTTTGAGGGGTTCGAGGGAGCAGTACTTC	CASSLRGSREQYF
16	.	.	TRBV5-6	TRBJ2-1	TGTGCCAGCAGCTCCCCTCCCTCGAGTTCCTACAATGAGCAGTTCTTC	CASSSPPSSSYNEQFF
15	few	.	TRBV5-1	TRBJ1-5	TGCGCCAGCAGCTTGGAATTGATGAGGGTTCAGCCCCAGCATTTT	CASSLELMRVQPQHF
15	few	.	TRBV7-2	TRBJ2-1	TGTGCCAGCAGCGGAAGAGGGCCCCTCTACAATGAGCAGTTCTTC	CASSGRGPLYNEQFF
13	.	.	TRBV13	TRBJ2-2	TGTGCCAGCAACCGAGTCGGGGAAGGGGAGCTGTTTTTT	CASNRVGEGELFF
14	.	.	TRBV29-1	TRBJ2-2	TGCAGCGCAGCATATATTTCGGACACCGGGGAGCTGTTTTTT	CSAAYISDTGELFF
16	few	.	TRBV5-1	TRBJ1-1	TGCGCCAGCGCCGAGCGCAGAGACAGCATGAACACTGAAGCTTTCTTT	CASAERRDSMNTEAFF
15	.	.	TRBV4-2	TRBJ1-4	TGTGCCAGCAGCCAAGACCCACCCTACTATGAAAAACTGTTTTTT	CASSQDPPYYEKLFF
17	many	.	TRBV7-6	TRBJ2-6	TGTGCCAGCAGCTTACTACAGGCCTTTGGTGGGGCCAACGTCCTGACTTTC	CASSLLQAFGGANVLTF
18	few	.	TRBV18	TRBJ2-7	TGTGCCAGCTCACCACCAGGTTCCCGCGGGACGGGAGCTTCGGGGCAGTACTTC	CASSPPGSRGTGASGQYF
16	few	.	TRBV5-1	TRBJ1-6	TGCGCCAGCAGCTCTCGTGGGGGGAAGCTTAATTCACCCCTCCACTTT	CASSSRGGKLNSPLHF
16	.	TRBD1	TRBV6-1	TRBJ2-2	TGTGCCACCCTCCTAGGAGGGACAGGAGGCACCGGGGAGCTGTTTTTT	CATLLGGTGGTGELFF
18	.	TRBD2	TRBV3-1	TRBJ2-1	TGTGCCAGCAGCCAAGAGGGACTAGCAGTTAGCTCCTACAATGAGCAGTTCTTC	CASSQEGLAVSSYNEQFF
15	few	TRBD2	TRBV25-1	TRBJ2-3	TGTGCCAGCAGTGAATTGAGCGGGGCCACAGATACGCAGTATTTT	CASSELSGATDTQYF
14	few	.	TRBV7-2	TRBJ2-2	TGTGCCAGCAGGGGAACAGGGCCCACCGGGGAGCTGTTTTTT	CASRGTGPTGELFF
12	many	.	TRBV29-1	TRBJ1-1	TGCAGCGCCCGACACGTAAACACTGAAGCTTTCTTT	CSARHVNTEAFF
13	.	TRBD2	TRBV28	TRBJ2-2	TGTGCCACCCCAGCCCCGGGAGGCGGGGAGCTGTTTTTT	CATPAPGGGELFF
13	.	TRBD1	TRBV10-3	TRBJ1-2	TGTGCCACCGGACAGGGGGTCGACTATGGCTACACCTTC	CATGQGVDYGYTF
16	.	TRBD1	TRBV4-1	TRBJ2-5	TGCGCCAGCAGCCTCTTGGACAGGGGTGACGGAGGGACCCAGTACTTC	CASSLLDRGDGGTQYF
15	many	TRBD1	TRBV7-9	TRBJ1-5	TGTGCCAGCAGTTTGACAGGGGGCGGAAATCAGCCCCAGCATTTT	CASSLTGGGNQPQHF
15	few	TRBD1	TRBV7-8	TRBJ2-4	TGTGCCAGCAGCCCCTCCGTGGGGACAGGGGACATTCAGTACTTC	CASSPSVGTGDIQYF
12	few	.	TRBV20-1	TRBJ2-1	TGCAGTGCTAGAGCGGGGGCGAGAGAGCAGTTCTTC	CSARAGAREQFF
12	.	.	TRBV20-1	TRBJ2-7	TGCAGTGCTATACCAGGCTCCTACGAGCAGTACTTC	CSAIPGSYEQYF